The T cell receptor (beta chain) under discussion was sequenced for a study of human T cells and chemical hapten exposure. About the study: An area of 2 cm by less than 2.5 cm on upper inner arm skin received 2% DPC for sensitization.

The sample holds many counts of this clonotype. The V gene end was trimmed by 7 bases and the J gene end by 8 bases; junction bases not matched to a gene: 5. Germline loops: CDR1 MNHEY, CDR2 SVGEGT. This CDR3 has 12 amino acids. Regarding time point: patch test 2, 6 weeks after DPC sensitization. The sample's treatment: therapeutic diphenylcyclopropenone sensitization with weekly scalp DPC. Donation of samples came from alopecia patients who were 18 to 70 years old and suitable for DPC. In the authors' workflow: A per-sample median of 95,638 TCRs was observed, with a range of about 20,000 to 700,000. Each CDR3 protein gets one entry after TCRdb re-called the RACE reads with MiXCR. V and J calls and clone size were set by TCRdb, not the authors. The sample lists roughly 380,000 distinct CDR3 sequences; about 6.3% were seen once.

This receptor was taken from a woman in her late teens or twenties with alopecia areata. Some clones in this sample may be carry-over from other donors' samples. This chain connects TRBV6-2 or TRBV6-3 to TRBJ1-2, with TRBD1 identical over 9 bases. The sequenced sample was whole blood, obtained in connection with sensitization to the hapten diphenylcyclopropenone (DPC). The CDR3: CASKRTGDGYTF. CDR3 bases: TGTGCCAGCAAAAGGACAGGGGACGGCTACACCTTC.